This T cell receptor (beta chain) was found in a study of T cell responses to AZD1222 COVID-19 vaccine. Germline CDR1 is MRHNA and CDR2 is SNTAGT. V was shortened by 6 bases and J by 0 bases, with 8 bases between the two germline ends. The length of the CDR3 is 13 residues. Libraries were prepared by immunoSEQ multiplex PCR; TCRdb keeps only in-frame clonotypes and omits some of them. This table holds approximately 100,000 clones, 87% found once. About this clone: Its specificity is unknown.

The study's findings and limits: Following two doses of AZD1222, Spike-specific TCR breadth and depth rose. In a largely white British group with more females than males, clonal diversity was possibly underestimated. Researchers took repertoire samples only after the peak T cell response had come.

The chain uses TRBV6-4 and TRBJ1-1, with D maybe TRBD1 (5 bases). The starting material was peripheral blood, obtained 28 days after the second AZD1222 dose. The TCR comes from an adult who received the AZD1222 COVID-19 vaccine. The CDR3 coding sequence is TGTGCCAGCAGAGGAGGGGTGAACACTGAAGCTTTCTTT. It is translated as CASRGGVNTEAFF.